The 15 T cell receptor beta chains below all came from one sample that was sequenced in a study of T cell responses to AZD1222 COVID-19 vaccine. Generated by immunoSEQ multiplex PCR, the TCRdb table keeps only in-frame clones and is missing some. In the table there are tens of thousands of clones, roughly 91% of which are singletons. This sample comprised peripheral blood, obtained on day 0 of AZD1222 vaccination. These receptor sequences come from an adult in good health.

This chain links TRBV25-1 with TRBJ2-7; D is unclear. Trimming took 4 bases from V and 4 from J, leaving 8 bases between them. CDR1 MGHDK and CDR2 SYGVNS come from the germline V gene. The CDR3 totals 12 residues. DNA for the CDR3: TGTGCCAGCAGTGGGGGATGGTACGAGCAGTACTTC. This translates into CASSGGWYEQYF.

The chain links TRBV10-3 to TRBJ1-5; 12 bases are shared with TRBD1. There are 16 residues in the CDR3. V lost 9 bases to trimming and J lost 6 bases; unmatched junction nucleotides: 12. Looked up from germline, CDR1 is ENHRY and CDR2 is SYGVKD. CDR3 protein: CAMILRGQGAVQPQHF. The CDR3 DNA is TGTGCCATGATCCTTCGGGGACAGGGGGCGGTTCAGCCCCAGCATTTT.

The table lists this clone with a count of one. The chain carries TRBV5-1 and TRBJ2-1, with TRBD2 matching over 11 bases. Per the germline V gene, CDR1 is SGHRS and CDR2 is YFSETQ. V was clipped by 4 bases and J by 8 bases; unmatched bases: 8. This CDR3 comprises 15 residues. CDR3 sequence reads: CASSISGGALDEQFF. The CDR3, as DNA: TGCGCCAGCAGCATTAGCGGGGGGGCTTTGGATGAGCAGTTCTTC. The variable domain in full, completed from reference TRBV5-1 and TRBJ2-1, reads KAGVTQTPRYLIKTRGQQVTLSCSPISGHRSVSWYQQTPGQGLQFLFEYFSETQRNKGNFPGRFSGRQFSNSRSEMNVSTLELGDSALYLCASSISGGALDEQFFGPGTRLTVL.

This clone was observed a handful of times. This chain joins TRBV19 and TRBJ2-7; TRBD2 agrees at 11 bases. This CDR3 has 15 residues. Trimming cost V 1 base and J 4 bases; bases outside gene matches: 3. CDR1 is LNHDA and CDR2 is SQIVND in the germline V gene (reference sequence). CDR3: CASSIVLAGAYEQYF. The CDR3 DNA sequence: TGTGCCAGTAGTATAGTACTAGCGGGGGCGTACGAGCAGTACTTC.

The chain's CDR3 is CSVGLTGRRTDTQYF. The CDR3 nucleotides are TGCAGCGTTGGCCTGACGGGGCGCAGGACAGATACGCAGTATTTT. The chain couples TRBV29-1 to TRBJ2-3; the D gene could be TRBD1 or TRBD2 (5 bases each). The germline CDR1 and CDR2 sequences are SQVTM and ANQGSEA. The CDR3 is 15 amino acids. V was clipped by 4 bases and J by 3 bases, with 17 bases between them.

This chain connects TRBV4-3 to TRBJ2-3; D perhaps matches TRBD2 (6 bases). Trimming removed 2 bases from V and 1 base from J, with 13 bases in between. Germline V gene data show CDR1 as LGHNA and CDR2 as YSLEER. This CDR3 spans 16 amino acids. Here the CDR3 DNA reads TGCGCCAGCAGCCAACATGGGGAGGTTGGCACAGATACGCAGTATTTT. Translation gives CASSQHGEVGTDTQYF.

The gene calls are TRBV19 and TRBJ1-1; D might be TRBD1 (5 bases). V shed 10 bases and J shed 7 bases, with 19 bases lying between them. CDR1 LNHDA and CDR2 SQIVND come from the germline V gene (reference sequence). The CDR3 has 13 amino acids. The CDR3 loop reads CATMGGGAREAFF. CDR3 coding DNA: TGTGCCACCATGGGGGGAGGGGCCCGTGAAGCTTTCTTT.

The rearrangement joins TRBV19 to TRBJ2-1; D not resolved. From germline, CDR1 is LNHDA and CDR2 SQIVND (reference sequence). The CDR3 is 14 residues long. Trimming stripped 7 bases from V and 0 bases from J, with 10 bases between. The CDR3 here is CASNDDDSYNEQFF. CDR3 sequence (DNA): TGTGCCAGTAACGACGATGACTCCTACAATGAGCAGTTCTTC.

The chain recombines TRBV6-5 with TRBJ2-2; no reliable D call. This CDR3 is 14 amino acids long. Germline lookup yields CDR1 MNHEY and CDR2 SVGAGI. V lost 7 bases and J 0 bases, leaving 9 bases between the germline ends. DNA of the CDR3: TGTGCCAGCATCCCAGGTTCGAACACCGGGGAGCTGTTTTTT. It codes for CASIPGSNTGELFF.

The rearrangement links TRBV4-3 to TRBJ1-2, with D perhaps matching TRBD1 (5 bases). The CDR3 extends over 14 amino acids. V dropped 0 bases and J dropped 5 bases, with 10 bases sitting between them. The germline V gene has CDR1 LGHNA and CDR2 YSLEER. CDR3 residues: CASSQDYRGYGYTF. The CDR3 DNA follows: TGCGCCAGCAGCCAAGATTACCGGGGGTATGGCTACACCTTC.

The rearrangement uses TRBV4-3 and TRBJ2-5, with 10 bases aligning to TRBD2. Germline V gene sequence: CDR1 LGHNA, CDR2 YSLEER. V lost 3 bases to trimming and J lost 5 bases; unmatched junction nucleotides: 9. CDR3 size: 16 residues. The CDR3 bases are TGCGCCAGCAGCCAGGGTAGCGGGAGGTCGGGGGAGACCCAGTACTTC. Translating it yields CASSQGSGRSGETQYF.

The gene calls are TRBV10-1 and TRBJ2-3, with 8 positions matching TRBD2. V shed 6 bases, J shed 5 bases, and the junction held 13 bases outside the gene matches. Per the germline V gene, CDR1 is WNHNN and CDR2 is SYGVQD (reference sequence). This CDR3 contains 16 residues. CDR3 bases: TGCGCCAGCAGCGGAGTTCGCAGCGGGAGCCAAGATACGCAGTATTTT. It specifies CASSGVRSGSQDTQYF.

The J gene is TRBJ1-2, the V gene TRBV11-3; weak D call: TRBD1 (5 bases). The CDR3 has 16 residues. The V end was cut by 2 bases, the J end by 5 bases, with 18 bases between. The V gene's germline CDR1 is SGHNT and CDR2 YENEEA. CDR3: CASSLSSAGAVYGYTF. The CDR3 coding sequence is TGTGCCAGCAGCTTAAGTAGCGCCGGGGCCGTGTATGGCTACACCTTC. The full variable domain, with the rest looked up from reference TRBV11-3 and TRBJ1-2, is EAGVVQSPRYKIIEKKQPVAFWCNPISGHNTLYWYLQNLGQGPELLIRYENEEAVDDSQLPKDRFSAERLKGVDSTLKIQPAELGDSAVYLCASSLSSAGAVYGYTFGSGTRLTVV.

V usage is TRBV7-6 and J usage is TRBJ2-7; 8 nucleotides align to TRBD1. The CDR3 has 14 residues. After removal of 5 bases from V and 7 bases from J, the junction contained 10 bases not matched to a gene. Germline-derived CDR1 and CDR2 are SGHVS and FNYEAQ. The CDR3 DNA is TGTGCCAGCAGCGCCGGGACAGGAGCCCGGGAGCAGTACTTC. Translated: CASSAGTGAREQYF.

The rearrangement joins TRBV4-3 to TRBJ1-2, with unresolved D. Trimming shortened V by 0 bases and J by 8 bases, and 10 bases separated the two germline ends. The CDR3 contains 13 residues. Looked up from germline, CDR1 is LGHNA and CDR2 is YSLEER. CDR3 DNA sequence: TGCGCCAGCAGCCAAGATCGGGCGTTAGGCTACACCTTC. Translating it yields CASSQDRALGYTF.